A selection of T cell receptor beta chains follows, all from one sample in a study of CD8+ T cells in alopecia areata. Here immunoSEQ multiplex PCR was the method, and the copy in TCRdb shows in-frame clones only, minus some. Of about 190,000 clones listed, approximately 56% are singletons. The sequences come from CD4+ T cells sorted from blood, collected at week 4, from a patient treated with tofacitinib. The source is a human donor with alopecia areata. The CDR3 runs from the conserved cysteine through the conserved F or W. The D gene is left open where the match is weak. Only part of the rows carry a size: once, few, many, or a class if the clone is expanded.

D gene	V gene	J gene	clone size	CDR3 protein
TRBD2	TRBV30	TRBJ2-3	-	CAWKALAGVADTQYF
-	TRBV2	TRBJ1-5	-	CASSEAGGNQPQHF
-	TRBV30	TRBJ2-6	-	CAWSGDGSGANVLTF
TRBD2	TRBV5-4	TRBJ2-5	-	CASSLDLAGGRGTQYF
-	TRBV7-2	TRBJ2-7	-	CASSLSYTSYEQYF
-	TRBV30	TRBJ1-4	-	CAWSVGTTMEKLFF
-	TRBV19	TRBJ1-5	-	CASGELGARWTQPQHF
-	TRBV6-6	TRBJ1-1	once	CASSYNLGTEAFF
TRBD1	TRBV7-6	TRBJ2-1	-	CASSLTGKFVQFF
TRBD1	TRBV18	TRBJ1-1	few	CASSPGQGNTEAFF
TRBD1	TRBV6-5	TRBJ2-6	-	CASSGQGTGANVLTF
TRBD2	TRBV4-1	TRBJ2-1	few	CASSHGRASGSSRLNEQFF
-	TRBV29-1	TRBJ1-5	-	CSVEGGPDGPQHF
-	TRBV29-1	TRBJ1-2	once	CSVEEGVGYTF